This T cell receptor beta chain was sequenced for a study of cytomegalovirus exposure and HLA in healthy donors. Turning to this clone: The antigen remains undetermined.

The PCR contained 60 Vbeta and 13 Jbeta primers. Assay used: immunoSEQ multiplex PCR; TCRdb lists only in-frame clones, some missing. Of 150,000 to 200,000 clones listed, more than 70% are singletons. Study-level points and caveats: In a later analysis, common viral pathogens appeared linked to several of the most significant clusters. A list of approximately 150 TCR beta chains associated with cytomegalovirus was given. Earlier findings revealed that most TCR beta V segments proved productive either about 87% or about 30% of the time.

The CDR3 contains 13 residues. Trimming stripped 4 bases from V and 6 bases from J, with 10 bases between. Germline V CDR1 and CDR2: SGHTA, FQGNSA. This chain connects TRBV7-2 to TRBJ2-4; D unclear. The origin of this receptor is a male donor in good health and CMV-seronegative. The sample taken for sequencing was PBMCs. The CDR3 DNA is TGTGCCAGCAGCTGGTTGGAGAGAAACATTCAGTACTTC. Protein product: CASSWLERNIQYF. The full variable domain, rest sourced from reference TRBV7-2 and TRBJ2-4, is GAGVSQSPSNKVTEKGKDVELRCDPISGHTALYWYRQSLGQGLEFLIYFQGNSAPDKSGLPSDRFSAERTGGSVSTLTIQRTQQEDSAVYLCASSWLERNIQYFGAGTRLSVL.